This T cell receptor beta chain was observed in a study of CD8+ T cells in alopecia areata. Overall study: Tofacitinib administration persisted for 6 to 18 months, succeeded by 6 months off drug. Broader study findings: Compared with normal scalp, lesional scalp had higher clonality and more expanded CD8+ clones. When scalp samples are sequenced, resident alphabeta T cells of normal skin are also captured.

Trimming took off 2 bases at V and 0 bases at J, with 9 bases between the two ends. This CDR3 has 14 residues. The germline gives CDR1 SGHKS, CDR2 YYEKEE (reference sequence). Worth noting for this clone: What it binds is not known.

Isolated RNA was reverse transcribed into cDNA used as the sequencing template. Some clones are missing from TCRdb's copy, which holds only in-frame ones; the method was immunoSEQ multiplex PCR. The sample holds 200,000 to 250,000 clones; 57% are singletons and the top ten take around 0.46%. Sequenced material: CD4+ T cells sorted from blood, taken at week 0. The clonotype originates from a human donor with alopecia areata. V and J are TRBV5-5 and TRBJ2-7, with D uncertain. The CDR3 coding sequence is TGTGCCAGCAGCTTTTGGTTGGGCTCCTACGAGCAGTACTTC. It is translated as CASSFWLGSYEQYF.